One T cell receptor beta chain is described in this entry. The antigen is unknown. The data originate from a study of early T cells in non-severe SARS-CoV-2 infection. Study overall: Chains stayed unpaired after sequencing of bulk RNA from unsorted whole blood. Regarding the study as a whole: VDJdb matches were skewed toward anti-spike CD8 T cell responses.

Attachment of unique molecular identifiers was made to individual cDNA molecules. TCRdb reanalysed the 5' RACE reads using MiXCR and keeps one entry per CDR3 protein. The sample has about 83,000 distinct CDR3 sequences, roughly 15% seen once. V dropped 0 bases and J dropped 2 bases, with 8 bases sitting between them. The germline CDR1 and CDR2 sequences are MNHEY and SMNVEV (reference sequence). This CDR3 is built from 14 residues. The sample was whole blood. This rearrangement joins TRBV27 to TRBJ2-7, with D perhaps TRBD2 (5 bases). The receptor comes from an adult who was a healthcare worker with PCR-confirmed SARS-CoV-2 infection or an uninfected control (not recorded which). CDR3 in amino acids: CASSLSRGTYEQYF. Here the CDR3 DNA reads TGTGCCAGCAGTTTATCGAGAGGGACCTACGAGCAGTACTTC.